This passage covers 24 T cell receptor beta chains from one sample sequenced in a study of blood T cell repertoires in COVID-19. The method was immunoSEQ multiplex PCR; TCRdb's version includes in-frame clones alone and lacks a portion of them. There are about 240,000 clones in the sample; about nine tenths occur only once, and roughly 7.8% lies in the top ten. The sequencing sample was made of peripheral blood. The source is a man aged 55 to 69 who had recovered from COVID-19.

CDR3 bases: TGCGCCAGCAGCGCAACAGGGTGGGACGAAAAACTGTTTTTT. It encodes CASSATGWDEKLFF. The chain employs TRBV5-1 and TRBJ1-4; tentative D call: TRBD1 (6 bases). CDR3 length: 14 amino acids. From germline, CDR1 is SGHRS and CDR2 YFSETQ. V was cut by 4 bases and J by 8 bases, with 15 bases left in between.

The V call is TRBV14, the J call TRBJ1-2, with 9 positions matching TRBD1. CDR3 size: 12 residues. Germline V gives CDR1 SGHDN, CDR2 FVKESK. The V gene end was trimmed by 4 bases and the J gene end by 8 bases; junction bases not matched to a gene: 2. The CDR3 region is CASSPGQGGYTF. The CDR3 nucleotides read TGTGCCAGCAGCCCGGGACAGGGCGGCTACACCTTC.

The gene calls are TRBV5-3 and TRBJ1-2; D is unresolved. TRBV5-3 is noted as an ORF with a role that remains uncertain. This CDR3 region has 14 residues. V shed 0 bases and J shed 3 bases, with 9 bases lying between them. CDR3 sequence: CARSLDSSDYGYTF. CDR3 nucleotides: TGTGCCAGAAGCTTGGACAGTTCTGACTATGGCTACACCTTC.

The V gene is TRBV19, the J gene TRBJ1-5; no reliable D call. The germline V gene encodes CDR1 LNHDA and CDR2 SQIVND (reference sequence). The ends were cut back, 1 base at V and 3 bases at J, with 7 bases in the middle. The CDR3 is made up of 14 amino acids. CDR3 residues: CASSIGQVNQPQHF. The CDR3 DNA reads TGTGCCAGTAGTATAGGCCAGGTCAATCAGCCCCAGCATTTT. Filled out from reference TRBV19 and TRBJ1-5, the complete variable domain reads DGGITQSPKYLFRKEGQNVTLSCEQNLNHDAMYWYRQDPGQGLRLIYYSQIVNDFQKGDIAEGYSVSREKKESFPLTVTSAQKNPTAFYLCASSIGQVNQPQHFGDGTRLSIL.

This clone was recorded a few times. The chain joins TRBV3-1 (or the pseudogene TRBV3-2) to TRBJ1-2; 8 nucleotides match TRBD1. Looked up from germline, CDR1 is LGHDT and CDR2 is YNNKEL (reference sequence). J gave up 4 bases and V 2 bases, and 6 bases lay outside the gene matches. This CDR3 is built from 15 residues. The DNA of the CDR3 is TGTGCCAGCAGCCAAAGGACAGGGATTTCCTATGGCTACACCTTC. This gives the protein CASSQRTGISYGYTF.

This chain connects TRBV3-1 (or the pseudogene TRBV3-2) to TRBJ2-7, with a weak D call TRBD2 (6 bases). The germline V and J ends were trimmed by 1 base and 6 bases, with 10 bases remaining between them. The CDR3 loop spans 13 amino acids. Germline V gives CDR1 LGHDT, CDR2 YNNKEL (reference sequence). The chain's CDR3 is CASSQAGAREQYF. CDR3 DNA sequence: TGTGCCAGCAGCCAAGCGGGAGCGCGCGAGCAGTACTTC.

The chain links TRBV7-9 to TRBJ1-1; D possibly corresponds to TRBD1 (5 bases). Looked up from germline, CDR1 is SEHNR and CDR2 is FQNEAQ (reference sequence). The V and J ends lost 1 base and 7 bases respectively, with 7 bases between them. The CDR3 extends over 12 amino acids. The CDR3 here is CASSLGGDEAFF. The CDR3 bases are TGTGCCAGCAGCTTAGGGGGGGATGAAGCTTTCTTT.

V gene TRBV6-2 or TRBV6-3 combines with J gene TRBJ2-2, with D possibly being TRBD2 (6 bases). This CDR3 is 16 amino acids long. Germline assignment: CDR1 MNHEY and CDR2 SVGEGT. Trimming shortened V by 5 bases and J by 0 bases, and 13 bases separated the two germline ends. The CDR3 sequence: CASSPRTTTNTGELFF. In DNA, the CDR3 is TGTGCCAGCAGTCCCCGGACTACCACGAACACCGGGGAGCTGTTTTTT.

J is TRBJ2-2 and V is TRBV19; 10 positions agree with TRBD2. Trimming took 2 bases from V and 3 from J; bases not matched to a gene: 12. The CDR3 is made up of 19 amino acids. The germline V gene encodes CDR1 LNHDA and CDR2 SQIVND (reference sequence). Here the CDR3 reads CASSIRPLAGLIDTGELFF. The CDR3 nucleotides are TGTGCCAGTAGTATAAGACCACTAGCGGGGTTAATCGACACCGGGGAGCTGTTTTTT.

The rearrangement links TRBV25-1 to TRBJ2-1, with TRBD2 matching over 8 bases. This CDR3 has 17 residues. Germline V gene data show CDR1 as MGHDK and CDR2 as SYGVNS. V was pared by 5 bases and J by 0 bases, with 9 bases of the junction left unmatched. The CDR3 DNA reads TGTGCCAGCAGTCCACGGGGGGGCGCTTCCTCCTACAATGAGCAGTTCTTC. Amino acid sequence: CASSPRGGASSYNEQFF.

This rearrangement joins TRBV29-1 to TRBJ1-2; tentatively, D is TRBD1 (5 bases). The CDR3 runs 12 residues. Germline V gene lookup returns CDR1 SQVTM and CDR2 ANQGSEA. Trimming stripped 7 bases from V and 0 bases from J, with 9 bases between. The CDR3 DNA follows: TGCAGCGGGGGGTCAGCTAACTATGGCTACACCTTC. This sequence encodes CSGGSANYGYTF.

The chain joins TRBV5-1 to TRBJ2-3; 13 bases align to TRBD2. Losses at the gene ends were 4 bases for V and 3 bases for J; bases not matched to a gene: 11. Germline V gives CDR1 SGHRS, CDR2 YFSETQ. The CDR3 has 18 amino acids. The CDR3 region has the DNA TGCGCCAGCAGCACCAGGACTAGCGGGGGTCTCTTGACAGATACGCAGTATTTT. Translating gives CASSTRTSGGLLTDTQYF.

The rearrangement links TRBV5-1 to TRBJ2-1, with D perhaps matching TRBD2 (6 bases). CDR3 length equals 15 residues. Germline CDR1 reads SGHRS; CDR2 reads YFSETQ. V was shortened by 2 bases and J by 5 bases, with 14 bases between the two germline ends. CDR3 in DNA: TGCGCCAGCAGCTTCTACGGGACTGCACACAATGAGCAGTTCTTC. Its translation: CASSFYGTAHNEQFF.

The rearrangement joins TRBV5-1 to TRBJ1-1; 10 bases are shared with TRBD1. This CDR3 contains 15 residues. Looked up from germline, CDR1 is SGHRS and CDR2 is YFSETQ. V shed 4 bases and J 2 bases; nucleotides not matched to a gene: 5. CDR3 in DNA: TGCGCCAGCAGCGAATGGACAGGGGGAAACACTGAAGCTTTCTTT. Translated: CASSEWTGGNTEAFF. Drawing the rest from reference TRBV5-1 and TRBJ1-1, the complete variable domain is KAGVTQTPRYLIKTRGQQVTLSCSPISGHRSVSWYQQTPGQGLQFLFEYFSETQRNKGNFPGRFSGRQFSNSRSEMNVSTLELGDSALYLCASSEWTGGNTEAFFGQGTRLTVV.

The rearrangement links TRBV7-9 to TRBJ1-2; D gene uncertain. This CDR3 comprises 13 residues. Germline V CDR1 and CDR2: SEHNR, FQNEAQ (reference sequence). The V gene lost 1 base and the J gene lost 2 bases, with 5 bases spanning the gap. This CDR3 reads CASSLGLNYGYTF. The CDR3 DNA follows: TGTGCCAGCAGCTTAGGACTGAACTATGGCTACACCTTC. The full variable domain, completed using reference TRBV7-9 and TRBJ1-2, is DTGVSQNPRHKITKRGQNVTFRCDPISEHNRLYWYRQTLGQGPEFLTYFQNEAQLEKSRLLSDRFSAERPKGSFSTLEIQRTEQGDSAMYLCASSLGLNYGYTFGSGTRLTVV.

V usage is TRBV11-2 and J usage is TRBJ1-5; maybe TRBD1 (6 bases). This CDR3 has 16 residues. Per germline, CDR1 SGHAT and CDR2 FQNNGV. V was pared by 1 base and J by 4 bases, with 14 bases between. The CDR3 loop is CASSLVGQGSNQPQHF. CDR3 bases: TGTGCCAGCAGCTTAGTGGGGCAGGGGTCTAATCAGCCCCAGCATTTT.

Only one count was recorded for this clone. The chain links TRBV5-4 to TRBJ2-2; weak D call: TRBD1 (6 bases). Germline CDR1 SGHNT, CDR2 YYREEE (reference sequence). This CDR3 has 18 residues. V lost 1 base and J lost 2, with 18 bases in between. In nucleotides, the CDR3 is TGTGCCAGCAGCTTGAAAACAGGGTGGGGAGTCAACACCGGGGAGCTGTTTTTT. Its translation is CASSLKTGWGVNTGELFF. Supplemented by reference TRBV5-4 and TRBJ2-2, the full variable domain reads ETGVTQSPTHLIKTRGQQVTLRCSSQSGHNTVSWYQQALGQGPQFIFQYYREEENGRGNFPPRFSGLQFPNYSSELNVNALELDDSALYLCASSLKTGWGVNTGELFFGEGSRLTVL.

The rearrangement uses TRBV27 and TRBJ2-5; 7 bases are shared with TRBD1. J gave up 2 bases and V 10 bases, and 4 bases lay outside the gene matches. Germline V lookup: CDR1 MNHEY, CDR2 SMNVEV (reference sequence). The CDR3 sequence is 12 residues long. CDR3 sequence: CATQTGQETQYF. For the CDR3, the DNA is TGTGCCACCCAGACAGGGCAAGAGACCCAGTACTTC.

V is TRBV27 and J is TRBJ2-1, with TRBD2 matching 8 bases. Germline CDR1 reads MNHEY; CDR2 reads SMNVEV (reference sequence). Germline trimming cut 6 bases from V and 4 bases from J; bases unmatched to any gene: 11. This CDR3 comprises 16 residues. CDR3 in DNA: TGTGCCAGCAGCCCAGTGGCGGGGGGCCTTTACAATGAGCAGTTCTTC. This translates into CASSPVAGGLYNEQFF.

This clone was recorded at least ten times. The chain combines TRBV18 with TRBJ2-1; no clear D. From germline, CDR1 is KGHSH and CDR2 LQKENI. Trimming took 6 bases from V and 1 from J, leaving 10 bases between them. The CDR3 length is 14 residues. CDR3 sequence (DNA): TGTGCCAGCTCCGAGCAGGCTTCCTACAATGAGCAGTTCTTC. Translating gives CASSEQASYNEQFF.

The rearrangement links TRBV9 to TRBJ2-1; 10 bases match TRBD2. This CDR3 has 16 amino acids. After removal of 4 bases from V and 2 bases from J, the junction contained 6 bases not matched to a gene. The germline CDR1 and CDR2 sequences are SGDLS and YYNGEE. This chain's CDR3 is CASSSERGGAYNEQFF. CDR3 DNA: TGTGCCAGCAGCTCGGAGCGGGGGGGTGCCTACAATGAGCAGTTCTTC. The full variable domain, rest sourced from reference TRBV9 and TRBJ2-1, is DSGVTQTPKHLITATGQRVTLRCSPRSGDLSVYWYQQSLDQGLQFLIQYYNGEERAKGNILERFSAQQFPDLHSELNLSSLELGDSALYFCASSSERGGAYNEQFFGPGTRLTVL.

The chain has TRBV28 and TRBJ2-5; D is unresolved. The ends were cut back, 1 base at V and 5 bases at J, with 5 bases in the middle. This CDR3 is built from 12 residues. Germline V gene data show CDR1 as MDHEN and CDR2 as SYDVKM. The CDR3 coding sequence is TGTGCCAGCAGTTTATACGGGGAGACCCAGTACTTC. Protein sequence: CASSLYGETQYF.

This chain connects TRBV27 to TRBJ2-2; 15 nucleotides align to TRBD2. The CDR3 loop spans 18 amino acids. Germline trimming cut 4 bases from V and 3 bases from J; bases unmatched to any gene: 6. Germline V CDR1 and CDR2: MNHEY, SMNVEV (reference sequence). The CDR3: CASSYGLAGGRYTGELFF. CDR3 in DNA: TGTGCCAGCAGTTATGGACTAGCGGGGGGGCGGTACACCGGGGAGCTGTTTTTT.

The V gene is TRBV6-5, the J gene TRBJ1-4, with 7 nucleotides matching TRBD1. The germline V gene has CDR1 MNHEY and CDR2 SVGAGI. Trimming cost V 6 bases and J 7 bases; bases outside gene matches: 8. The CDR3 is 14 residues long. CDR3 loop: CASRLQGMGEKLFF. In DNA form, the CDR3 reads TGTGCCAGCAGGTTACAGGGGATGGGTGAAAAACTGTTTTTT.